Below are 27 T cell receptor beta chains sequenced from a single sample in a study of blood T cell repertoires in COVID-19. TCRdb's table, derived via immunoSEQ multiplex PCR, lists solely in-frame clones and lacks some. The data show 210,000 or so clones, roughly 90% seen once. The material sequenced was PBMCs or T cells enriched from blood (not recorded which). All receptors derive from a woman between 50 and 59 years old in a cohort exposed to, infected with or recovered from COVID-19 (not recorded which).

This chain connects TRBV4-2 to TRBJ1-1; D might be TRBD1 (5 bases). Deletions cut 3 bases from V and 6 bases from J, with 8 bases between. Germline loops: CDR1 LGHNA, CDR2 YNFKEQ. The CDR3 length is 12 residues. As DNA, the CDR3 is TGTGCCAGCAGCCACGGGGGGGCTGAAGCTTTCTTT. Translation gives CASSHGGAEAFF.

The J gene is TRBJ2-1, the V gene TRBV27; D is perhaps TRBD2 (5 bases). Trimming cost V 0 bases and J 10 bases, with 10 bases left between them. Per the germline V gene, CDR1 is MNHEY and CDR2 is SMNVEV (reference sequence). The CDR3 contains 13 residues. The CDR3 bases are TGTGCCAGCAGTTTATCGCCGGGGTTGGAGCAGTTCTTC. Its protein product is CASSLSPGLEQFF.

This clone was recorded once. This rearrangement joins TRBV4-3 to TRBJ2-7; TRBD2 might be the D (5 bases). The CDR3 is 14 amino acids. V lost 0 bases and J 2 bases, leaving 8 bases between the germline ends. Per the germline V gene, CDR1 is LGHNA and CDR2 is YSLEER. DNA for the CDR3: TGCGCCAGCAGCCAAGATGCCGGGGCCTACGAGCAGTACTTC. It codes for CASSQDAGAYEQYF.

There are a few counts of this clone. The chain combines TRBV7-3 with TRBJ1-6; TRBD1 matches at 11 bases. Per germline, CDR1 SGHTA and CDR2 FQGTGA. There are 15 residues in the CDR3. The ends lost 5 bases at V and 8 bases at J; junction bases unmatched: 5. CDR3 DNA sequence: TGTGCCAGCAGCGAAACGGACAGGGGGCATTCACCCCTCCACTTT. This translates into CASSETDRGHSPLHF.

This chain uses TRBV4-3 with TRBJ1-1; TRBD1 matches 9 bases. Germline V gene lookup returns CDR1 LGHNA and CDR2 YSLEER. The CDR3 is 17 residues long. The junction had 9 bases not matched to a gene; V was cut back by 0 bases and J by 4 bases. CDR3 nucleotide sequence: TGCGCCAGCAGCCAAGAAGCCCTTTCGACAGGGGGCACTGAAGCTTTCTTT. Translation gives CASSQEALSTGGTEAFF.

The chain uses TRBV2 and TRBJ1-1; TRBD1 is a possible D gene (5 bases). The CDR3 runs to 14 residues. Trimming pared 6 bases from V and 1 base from J, leaving 12 bases between. The germline CDR1 and CDR2 sequences are SNHLY and FYNNEI. In DNA, the CDR3 is TGTGCCAGCAGCACCCGGGGGTCGAACACTGAAGCTTTCTTT. Its protein product is CASSTRGSNTEAFF.

This clone occurred once. This sample also contains other DNA sequences that code for the same CDR3. The rearrangement links TRBV9 to TRBJ1-5; no clear D. Trimming stripped 0 bases from V and 3 bases from J, with 7 bases between. This CDR3 region has 14 residues. CDR1 is SGDLS and CDR2 is YYNGEE in the germline V gene. CDR3 loop: CASSVGQSNQPQHF. CDR3 bases: TGTGCCAGCAGCGTAGGGCAGTCCAATCAGCCCCAGCATTTT. The full variable domain, in which reference TRBV9 and TRBJ1-5 provide the parts outside the CDR3, is DSGVTQTPKHLITATGQRVTLRCSPRSGDLSVYWYQQSLDQGLQFLIQYYNGEERAKGNILERFSAQQFPDLHSELNLSSLELGDSALYFCASSVGQSNQPQHFGDGTRLSIL.

The CDR3 is CASSQDPGVAPLHF. The CDR3 DNA reads TGCGCCAGCAGCCAAGATCCAGGGGTTGCACCCCTCCACTTT. V usage is TRBV4-1 and J usage is TRBJ1-6, with a weak D call TRBD1 (6 bases). V dropped 0 bases and J dropped 11 bases, with 11 bases sitting between them. The V gene's germline CDR1 is MGHRA and CDR2 YSYEKL. This CDR3 has 14 residues.

CDR3 in amino acids: CASSFGGGTEAFF. DNA for the CDR3: TGTGCCAGCAGTTTCGGTGGCGGCACTGAAGCTTTCTTT. This rearrangement joins TRBV12-3 or TRBV12-4 to TRBJ1-1, with D unclear. Trimming pared 3 bases from V and 4 bases from J, leaving 9 bases between. The CDR3 runs 13 residues.

This chain links TRBV6-2 or TRBV6-3 with TRBJ2-1; TRBD1 aligns across 7 bases. V lost 6 bases to trimming and J lost 9 bases; unmatched junction nucleotides: 11. CDR1 is MNHEY, CDR2 SVGEGT, per germline. There are 14 residues in the CDR3. The CDR3 sequence is CASSNLPTGFEQFF. As DNA, the CDR3 is TGTGCCAGCAGCAACTTACCGACAGGGTTTGAGCAGTTCTTC.

This chain joins TRBV6-2 or TRBV6-3 and TRBJ1-1; D gene uncertain. Germline lookup yields CDR1 MNHEY and CDR2 SVGEGT. Trimming pared 3 bases from V and 0 bases from J, leaving 17 bases between. CDR3 length: 17 residues. CDR3 region: CASSYHRERGVNTEAFF. The CDR3 coding sequence is TGTGCCAGCAGTTATCATCGGGAACGGGGTGTGAACACTGAAGCTTTCTTT.

The chain carries TRBV7-9 and TRBJ1-2; maybe TRBD1 (6 bases). V lost 0 bases and J lost 6, with 11 bases in between. This CDR3 contains 14 residues. Per germline, CDR1 SEHNR and CDR2 FQNEAQ (reference sequence). Here the CDR3 reads CASSLAYRTDGYTF. The DNA for the CDR3 is TGTGCCAGCAGCTTAGCGTACAGGACAGATGGCTACACCTTC.

The chain is built from TRBV3-1 (or the pseudogene TRBV3-2) and TRBJ1-3; D possibly corresponds to TRBD1 (6 bases). This CDR3 has 18 residues. Trimming shortened V by 4 bases and J by 0 bases, and 19 bases separated the two germline ends. The germline V gene encodes CDR1 LGHDT and CDR2 YNNKEL (reference sequence). CDR3 coding DNA: TGTGCCAGCAGCCCCAACACCCAGGGGCCGTACTCTGGAAACACCATATATTTT. Its translation: CASSPNTQGPYSGNTIYF.

The V gene is TRBV6-4, the J gene TRBJ1-4; 11 bases align to TRBD1. The CDR3 consists of 16 residues. With V trimmed by 6 bases and J by 7 bases, 10 bases remained unmatched. Germline V gene data show CDR1 as MRHNA and CDR2 as SNTAGT. CDR3 nucleotides: TGTGCCAGCAGCGCACAGGACAGGGGGCGTCTTGAAAAACTGTTTTTT. It specifies CASSAQDRGRLEKLFF.

The chain couples TRBV5-4 to TRBJ2-7, with a tentative D call TRBD1 (6 bases). Germline V CDR1 and CDR2: SGHNT, YYREEE (reference sequence). This CDR3 is 14 amino acids long. Trimming removed 3 bases at V and 2 bases at J, with 12 bases between. The CDR3 here is CASSSRDMTYEQYF. CDR3 nucleotides: TGTGCCAGCAGCTCCCGGGACATGACCTACGAGCAGTACTTC.

This clone was seen a handful of times. The J gene is TRBJ1-1, the V gene TRBV6-5; 8 nucleotides align to TRBD1. The V gene end was trimmed by 6 bases and the J gene end by 5 bases; junction bases not matched to a gene: 11. CDR1 is MNHEY and CDR2 is SVGAGI in the germline V gene. CDR3 length equals 15 residues. CDR3 residues: CASRKDRAGVTEAFF. In DNA form, the CDR3 reads TGTGCCAGCAGAAAGGACAGGGCGGGGGTAACTGAAGCTTTCTTT.

This chain connects TRBV30 to TRBJ1-2, with D perhaps TRBD1 (5 bases). Germline CDR1 and CDR2: GTSNPN and SVGIG (reference sequence). This CDR3 comprises 16 residues. Trimming took off 4 bases at V and 5 bases at J, with 23 bases between the two ends. The CDR3 region is CAWTQRMGGRYYGYTF. Here the CDR3 DNA reads TGTGCCTGGACCCAAAGGATGGGGGGTCGGTATTATGGCTACACCTTC.

The rearrangement links TRBV6-5 to TRBJ2-1; 10 bases map to TRBD1. Germline CDR1 reads MNHEY; CDR2 reads SVGAGI. V gave up 6 bases and J gave up 7 bases; unmatched junction bases: 9. The CDR3 contains 15 residues. CDR3: CASRDGTGVWNEQFF. The DNA for the CDR3 is TGTGCCAGCAGGGACGGGACAGGGGTATGGAATGAGCAGTTCTTC.

A few counts support this clone. V and J are TRBV7-2 and TRBJ1-6, with D possibly being TRBD1 (5 bases). CDR1 is SGHTA, CDR2 FQGNSA, per germline. The CDR3 length is 14 residues. The ends were cut back, 0 bases at V and 11 bases at J, with 11 bases in the middle. This chain's CDR3 is CASSLAGARTPLHF. The CDR3 DNA is TGTGCCAGCAGCTTAGCAGGGGCACGAACACCCCTCCACTTT.

This chain connects TRBV6-5 to TRBJ2-3; D uncertain. Deletions cut 9 bases from V and 2 bases from J, with 18 bases between. Germline CDR1 and CDR2: MNHEY and SVGAGI. The CDR3 has 15 residues. Here the CDR3 reads CASTIHPASTDTQYF. CDR3 sequence (DNA): TGTGCCAGTACTATTCACCCAGCTTCCACAGATACGCAGTATTTT.

The rearrangement joins TRBV18 to TRBJ2-7; a weak D match, TRBD2 (6 bases). CDR1 is KGHSH, CDR2 LQKENI, per germline. Trimming pared 4 bases from V and 0 bases from J, leaving 16 bases between. CDR3 length: 16 amino acids. The CDR3: CASSQATGRSSYEQYF. As DNA, the CDR3 is TGTGCCAGCTCACAAGCAACCGGGAGAAGCTCCTACGAGCAGTACTTC.

The chain employs TRBV5-4 and TRBJ1-1; 8 nucleotides align to TRBD1. Trimming removed 4 bases from V and 6 bases from J; junction bases left unmatched: 5. The germline CDR1 and CDR2 sequences are SGHNT and YYREEE (reference sequence). This CDR3 spans 13 amino acids. As DNA, the CDR3 is TGTGCCAGCAGCGACGGACAGGGCGCTGAAGCTTTCTTT. Its protein product is CASSDGQGAEAFF.

V gene TRBV30 combines with J gene TRBJ2-7; TRBD1 matches 8 bases. There are 14 residues in the CDR3. Per the germline V gene, CDR1 is GTSNPN and CDR2 is SVGIG (reference sequence). The J segment lost 5 bases and the V segment lost 4 bases, leaving 10 bases of the junction unmatched. CDR3 DNA sequence: TGTGCCTGGATGTTCCGGGACAGGTCCCACGAGCAGTACTTC. Translating gives CAWMFRDRSHEQYF.

V is TRBV9 and J is TRBJ2-7, with TRBD1 as a possible D gene (5 bases). The CDR3 totals 16 residues. The V gene's germline CDR1 is SGDLS and CDR2 YYNGEE. V was pared by 4 bases and J by 0 bases, with 17 bases between. CDR3 bases: TGTGCCAGCAGCCTTGGGGCTGTTCAGACCTCCTACGAGCAGTACTTC. Protein product: CASSLGAVQTSYEQYF.

The J gene is TRBJ1-1, the V gene TRBV9; 8 bases agree with TRBD1. The germline V gene has CDR1 SGDLS and CDR2 YYNGEE. After removal of 3 bases from V and 1 base from J, the junction contained 5 bases not matched to a gene. The CDR3 runs to 15 residues. CDR3 loop: CASSGEQGGNTEAFF. CDR3 nucleotide sequence: TGTGCCAGCAGCGGGGAACAGGGGGGGAACACTGAAGCTTTCTTT.

The rearrangement links TRBV11-2 to TRBJ1-4, with 8 positions matching TRBD1. This CDR3 spans 15 amino acids. The V gene end was trimmed by 6 bases and the J gene end by 7 bases; junction bases not matched to a gene: 10. Germline V gives CDR1 SGHAT, CDR2 FQNNGV. CDR3: CASSLLGQGFEKLFF. The CDR3 DNA reads TGTGCCAGCAGTTTGCTTGGACAGGGATTTGAAAAACTGTTTTTT.

The chain combines TRBV15 with TRBJ1-1, with 10 bases identical to TRBD1. CDR3 length: 15 amino acids. With 3 bases clipped from V and 5 bases from J, the junction kept 6 bases outside the gene matches. Germline CDR1 reads LNHNV; CDR2 reads YYDKDF (reference sequence). The CDR3 sequence is CATSSDRGRETEAFF. The CDR3 nucleotides read TGTGCCACCAGCAGCGACAGGGGGCGAGAGACTGAAGCTTTCTTT.